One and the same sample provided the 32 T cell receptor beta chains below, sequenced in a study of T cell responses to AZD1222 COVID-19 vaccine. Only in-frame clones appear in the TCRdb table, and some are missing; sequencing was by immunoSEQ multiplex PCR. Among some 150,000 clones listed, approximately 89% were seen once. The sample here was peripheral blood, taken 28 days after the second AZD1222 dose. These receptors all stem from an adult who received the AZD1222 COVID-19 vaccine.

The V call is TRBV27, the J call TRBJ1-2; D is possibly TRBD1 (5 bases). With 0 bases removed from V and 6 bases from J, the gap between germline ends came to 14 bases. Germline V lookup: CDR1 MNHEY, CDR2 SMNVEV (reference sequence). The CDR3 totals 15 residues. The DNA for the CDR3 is TGTGCCAGCAGTTTATCGCAACAGGCGGGAGATGGCTACACCTTC. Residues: CASSLSQQAGDGYTF.

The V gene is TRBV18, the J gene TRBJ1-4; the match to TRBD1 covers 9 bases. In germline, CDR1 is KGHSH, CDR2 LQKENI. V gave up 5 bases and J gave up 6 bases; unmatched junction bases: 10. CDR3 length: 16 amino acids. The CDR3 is CASSTPPGQGYEKLFF. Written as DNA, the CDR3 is TGTGCCAGCTCAACTCCCCCGGGACAGGGATATGAAAAACTGTTTTTT.

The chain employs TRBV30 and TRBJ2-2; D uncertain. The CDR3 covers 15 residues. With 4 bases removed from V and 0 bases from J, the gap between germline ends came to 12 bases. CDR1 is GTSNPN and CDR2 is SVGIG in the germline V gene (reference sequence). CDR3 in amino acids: CAWKAPIANTGELFF. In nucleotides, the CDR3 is TGTGCCTGGAAAGCCCCGATCGCGAACACCGGGGAGCTGTTTTTT.

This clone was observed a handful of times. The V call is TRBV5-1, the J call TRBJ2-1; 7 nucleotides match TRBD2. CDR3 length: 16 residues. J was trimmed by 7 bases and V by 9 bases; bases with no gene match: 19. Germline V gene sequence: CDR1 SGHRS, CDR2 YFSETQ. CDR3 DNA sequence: TGCGCCACTTCTTTATATGTGGCGGGAGCTTCAAATGAGCAGTTCTTC. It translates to CATSLYVAGASNEQFF.

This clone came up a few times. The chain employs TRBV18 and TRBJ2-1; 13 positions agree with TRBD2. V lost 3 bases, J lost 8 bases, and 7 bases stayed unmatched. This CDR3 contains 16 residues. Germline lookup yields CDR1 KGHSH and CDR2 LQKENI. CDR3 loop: CASSPRLAGGIYEQFF. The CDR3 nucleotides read TGTGCCAGCTCACCTCGACTAGCGGGAGGAATATATGAGCAGTTCTTC.

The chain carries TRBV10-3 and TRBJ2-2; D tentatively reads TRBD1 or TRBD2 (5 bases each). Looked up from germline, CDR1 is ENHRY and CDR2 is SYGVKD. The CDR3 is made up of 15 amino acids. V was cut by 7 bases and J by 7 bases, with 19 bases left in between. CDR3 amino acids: CAIKGSGPTGGELFF. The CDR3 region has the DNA TGTGCCATCAAGGGGTCGGGACCTACTGGCGGGGAGCTGTTTTTT.

The CDR3 DNA sequence: TGTGCCAGTAGTACCGCTAGCGGGCCCTACAATGAGCAGTTCTTC. It encodes CASSTASGPYNEQFF. The V and J genes are TRBV19 and TRBJ2-1; TRBD2 agrees at 8 bases. Germline-derived CDR1 and CDR2 are LNHDA and SQIVND (reference sequence). V gave up 4 bases and J gave up 2 bases; unmatched junction bases: 4. The CDR3 sequence is 15 residues long.

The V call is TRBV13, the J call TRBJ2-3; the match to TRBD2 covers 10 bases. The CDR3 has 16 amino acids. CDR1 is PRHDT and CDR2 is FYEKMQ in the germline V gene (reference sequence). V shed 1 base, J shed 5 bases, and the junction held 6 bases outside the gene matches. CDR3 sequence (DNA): TGTGCCAGCAGCTTAGTCTGGCTAGCGGGAGAAGATACGCAGTATTTT. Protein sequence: CASSLVWLAGEDTQYF.

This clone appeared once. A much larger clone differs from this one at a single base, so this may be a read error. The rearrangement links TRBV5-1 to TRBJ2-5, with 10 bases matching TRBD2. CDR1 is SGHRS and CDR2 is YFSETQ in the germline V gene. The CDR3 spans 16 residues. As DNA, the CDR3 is TGCGCCAGCAGCTTAGCCGGACTAGCGGCCCAAGAGGCCCAGTACTTC. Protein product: CASSLAGLAAQEAQYF.

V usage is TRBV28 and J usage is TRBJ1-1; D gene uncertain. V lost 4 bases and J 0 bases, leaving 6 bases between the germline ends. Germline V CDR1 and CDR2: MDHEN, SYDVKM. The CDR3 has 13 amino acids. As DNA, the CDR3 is TGTGCCAGCAGTTCAGAGATGAACACTGAAGCTTTCTTT. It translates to CASSSEMNTEAFF. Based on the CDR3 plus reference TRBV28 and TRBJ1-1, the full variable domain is DVKVTQSSRYLVKRTGEKVFLECVQDMDHENMFWYRQDPGLGLRLIYFSYDVKMKEKGDIPEGYSVSREKKERFSLILESASTNQTSMYLCASSSEMNTEAFFGQGTRLTVV.

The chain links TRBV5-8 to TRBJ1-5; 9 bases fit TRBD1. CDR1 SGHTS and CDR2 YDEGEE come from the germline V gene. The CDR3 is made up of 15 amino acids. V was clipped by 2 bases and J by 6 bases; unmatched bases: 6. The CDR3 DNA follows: TGTGCCAGCAGCTTCAGACAGGGGGGAGTTCAGCCCCAGCATTTT. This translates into CASSFRQGGVQPQHF.

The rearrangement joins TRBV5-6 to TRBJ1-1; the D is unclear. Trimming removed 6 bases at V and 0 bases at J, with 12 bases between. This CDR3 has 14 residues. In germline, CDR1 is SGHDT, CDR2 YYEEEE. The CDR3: CASKEGTMNTEAFF. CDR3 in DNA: TGTGCCAGCAAGGAAGGCACTATGAACACTGAAGCTTTCTTT.

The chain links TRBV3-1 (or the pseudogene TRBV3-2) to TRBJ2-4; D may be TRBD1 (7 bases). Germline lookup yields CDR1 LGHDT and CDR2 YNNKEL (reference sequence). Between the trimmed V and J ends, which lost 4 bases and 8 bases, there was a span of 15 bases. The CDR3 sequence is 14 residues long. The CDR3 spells CASSPQGGWDIQYF. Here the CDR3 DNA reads TGTGCCAGCAGCCCGCAGGGGGGATGGGACATTCAGTACTTC.

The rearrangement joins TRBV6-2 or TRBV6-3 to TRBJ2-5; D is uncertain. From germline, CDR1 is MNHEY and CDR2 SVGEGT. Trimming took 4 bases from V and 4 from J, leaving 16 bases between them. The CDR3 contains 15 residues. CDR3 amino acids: CASSSPLVGIETQYF. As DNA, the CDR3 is TGTGCCAGCAGTTCCCCCCTAGTCGGAATAGAGACCCAGTACTTC.

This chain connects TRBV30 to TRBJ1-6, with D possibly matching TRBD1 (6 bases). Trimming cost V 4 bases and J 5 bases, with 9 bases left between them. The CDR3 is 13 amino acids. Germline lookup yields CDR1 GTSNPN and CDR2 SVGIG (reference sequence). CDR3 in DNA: TGTGCCTGGACGCGGACAGATAATTCACCCCTCCACTTT. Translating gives CAWTRTDNSPLHF.

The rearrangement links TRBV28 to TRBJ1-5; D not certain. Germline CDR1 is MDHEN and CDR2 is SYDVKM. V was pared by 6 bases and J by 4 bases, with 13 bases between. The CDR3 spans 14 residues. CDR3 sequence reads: CASSGPVRNQPQHF. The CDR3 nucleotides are TGTGCCAGCAGCGGACCGGTCCGTAATCAGCCCCAGCATTTT. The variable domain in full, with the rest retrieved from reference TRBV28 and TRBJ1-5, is DVKVTQSSRYLVKRTGEKVFLECVQDMDHENMFWYRQDPGLGLRLIYFSYDVKMKEKGDIPEGYSVSREKKERFSLILESASTNQTSMYLCASSGPVRNQPQHFGDGTRLSIL.

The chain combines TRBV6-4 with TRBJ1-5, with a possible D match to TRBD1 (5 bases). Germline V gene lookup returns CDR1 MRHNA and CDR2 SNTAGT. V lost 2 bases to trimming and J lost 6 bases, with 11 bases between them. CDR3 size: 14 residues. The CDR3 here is CASSDTPGGQPQHF. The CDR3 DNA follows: TGTGCCAGCAGTGACACTCCCGGGGGTCAGCCCCAGCATTTT.

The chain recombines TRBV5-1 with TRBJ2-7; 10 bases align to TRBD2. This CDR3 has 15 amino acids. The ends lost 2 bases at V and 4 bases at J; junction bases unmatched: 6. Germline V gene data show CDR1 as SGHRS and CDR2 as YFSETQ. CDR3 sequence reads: CASSFVASGSYEQYF. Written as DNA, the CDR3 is TGCGCCAGCAGCTTCGTGGCTAGCGGGAGTTACGAGCAGTACTTC. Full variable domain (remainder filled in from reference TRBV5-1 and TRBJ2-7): KAGVTQTPRYLIKTRGQQVTLSCSPISGHRSVSWYQQTPGQGLQFLFEYFSETQRNKGNFPGRFSGRQFSNSRSEMNVSTLELGDSALYLCASSFVASGSYEQYFGPGTRLTVT.

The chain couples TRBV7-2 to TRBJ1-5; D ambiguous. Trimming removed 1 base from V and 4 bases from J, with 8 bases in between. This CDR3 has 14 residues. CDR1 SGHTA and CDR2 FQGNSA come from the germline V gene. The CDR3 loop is CASSLGQRNQPQHF. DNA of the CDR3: TGTGCCAGCAGCTTAGGGCAGAGAAATCAGCCCCAGCATTTT.

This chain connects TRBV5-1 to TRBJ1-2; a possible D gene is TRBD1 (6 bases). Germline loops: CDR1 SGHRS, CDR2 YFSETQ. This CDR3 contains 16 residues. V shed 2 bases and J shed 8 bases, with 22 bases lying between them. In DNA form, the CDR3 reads TGCGCCAGCAGCTTCCAGTTACAGGGTTTGAGTGGGGGCTACACCTTC. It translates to CASSFQLQGLSGGYTF.

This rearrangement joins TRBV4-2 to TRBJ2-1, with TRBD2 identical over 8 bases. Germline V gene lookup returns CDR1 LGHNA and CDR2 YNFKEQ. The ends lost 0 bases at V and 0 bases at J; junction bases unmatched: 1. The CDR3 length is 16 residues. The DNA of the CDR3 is TGTGCCAGCAGCCAAGAACTAGCGGTCTCCTACAATGAGCAGTTCTTC. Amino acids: CASSQELAVSYNEQFF.

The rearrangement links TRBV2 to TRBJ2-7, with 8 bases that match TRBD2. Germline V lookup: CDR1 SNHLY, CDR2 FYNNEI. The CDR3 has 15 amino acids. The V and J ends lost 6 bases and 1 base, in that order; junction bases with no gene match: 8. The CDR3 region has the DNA TGTGCCAGCAGGCCCGGGACTAGGGGGTCCTACGAGCAGTACTTC. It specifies CASRPGTRGSYEQYF.

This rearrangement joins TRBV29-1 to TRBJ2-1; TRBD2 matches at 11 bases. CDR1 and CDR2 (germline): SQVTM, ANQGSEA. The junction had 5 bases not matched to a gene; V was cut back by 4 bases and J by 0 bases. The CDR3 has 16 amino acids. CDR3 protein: CSVGTGTSGSYNEQFF. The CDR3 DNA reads TGCAGCGTTGGGACAGGGACTAGCGGCTCCTACAATGAGCAGTTCTTC.

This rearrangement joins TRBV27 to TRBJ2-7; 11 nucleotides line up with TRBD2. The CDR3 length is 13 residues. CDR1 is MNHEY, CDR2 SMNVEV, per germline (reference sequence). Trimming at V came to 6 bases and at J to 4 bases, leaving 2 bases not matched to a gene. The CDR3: CASSGLAGYEQYF. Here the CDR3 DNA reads TGTGCCAGCAGCGGACTAGCGGGTTACGAGCAGTACTTC.

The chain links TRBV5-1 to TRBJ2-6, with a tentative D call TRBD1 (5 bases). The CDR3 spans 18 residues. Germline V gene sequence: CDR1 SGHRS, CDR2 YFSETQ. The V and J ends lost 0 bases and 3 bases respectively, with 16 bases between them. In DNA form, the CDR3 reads TGCGCCAGCAGCTTGGCATCCGCTCAGGGTAGTGGGGCCAACGTCCTGACTTTC. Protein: CASSLASAQGSGANVLTF. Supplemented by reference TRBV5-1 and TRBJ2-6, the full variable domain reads KAGVTQTPRYLIKTRGQQVTLSCSPISGHRSVSWYQQTPGQGLQFLFEYFSETQRNKGNFPGRFSGRQFSNSRSEMNVSTLELGDSALYLCASSLASAQGSGANVLTFGAGSRLTVL.

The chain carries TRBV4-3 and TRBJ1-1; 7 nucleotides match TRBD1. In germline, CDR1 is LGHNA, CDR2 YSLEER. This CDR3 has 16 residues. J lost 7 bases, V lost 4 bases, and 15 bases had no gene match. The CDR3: CASSLEGAGPALEAFF. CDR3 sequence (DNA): TGCGCCAGCAGCCTCGAGGGGGCGGGGCCCGCACTTGAAGCTTTCTTT.

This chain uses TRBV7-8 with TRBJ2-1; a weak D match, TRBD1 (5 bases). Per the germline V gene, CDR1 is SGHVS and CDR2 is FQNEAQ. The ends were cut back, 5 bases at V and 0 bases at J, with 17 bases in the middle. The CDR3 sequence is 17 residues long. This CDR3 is CASSHHRGARSYNEQFF. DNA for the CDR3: TGTGCCAGCAGCCATCATCGTGGGGCCCGCTCCTACAATGAGCAGTTCTTC.

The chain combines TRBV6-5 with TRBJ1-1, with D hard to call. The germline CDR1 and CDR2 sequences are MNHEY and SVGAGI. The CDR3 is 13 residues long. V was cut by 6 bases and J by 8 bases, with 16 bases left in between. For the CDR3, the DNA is TGTGCCAGCAGCGCCAAGGAAGGAGGCGAAGCTTTCTTT. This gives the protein CASSAKEGGEAFF.

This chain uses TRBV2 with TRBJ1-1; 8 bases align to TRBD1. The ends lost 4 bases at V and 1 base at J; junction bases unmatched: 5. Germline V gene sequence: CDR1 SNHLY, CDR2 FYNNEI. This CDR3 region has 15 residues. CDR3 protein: CASSGQGQGNTEAFF. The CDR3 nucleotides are TGTGCCAGCAGTGGCCAAGGACAGGGGAACACTGAAGCTTTCTTT.

This CDR3 reads CASSQVLGTDEQFF. In DNA, the CDR3 is TGCGCCAGCAGCCAAGTTTTAGGGACAGATGAGCAGTTCTTC. The gene calls are TRBV4-1 and TRBJ2-1; 7 bases agree with TRBD1. The CDR3 extends over 14 amino acids. J was trimmed by 8 bases and V by 1 base; bases with no gene match: 5. Germline V gene data show CDR1 as MGHRA and CDR2 as YSYEKL.

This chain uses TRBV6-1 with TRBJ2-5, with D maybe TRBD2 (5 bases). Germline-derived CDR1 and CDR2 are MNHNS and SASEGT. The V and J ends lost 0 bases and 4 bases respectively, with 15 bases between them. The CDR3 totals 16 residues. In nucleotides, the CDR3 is TGTGCCAGCAGTGAAGCGAGGGTAGCGCAAGGAGAGACCCAGTACTTC. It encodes CASSEARVAQGETQYF.

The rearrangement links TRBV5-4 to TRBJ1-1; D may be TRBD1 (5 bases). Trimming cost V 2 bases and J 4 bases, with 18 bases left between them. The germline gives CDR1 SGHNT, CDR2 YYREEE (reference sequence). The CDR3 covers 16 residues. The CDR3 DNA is TGTGCCAGCAGCTTCGATGGGGGGGAGGCAAGCACTGAAGCTTTCTTT. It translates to CASSFDGGEASTEAFF.